These 23 T cell receptor beta chains were all obtained from the same sample, sequenced in a study of blood T cell repertoires in COVID-19. Sequencing used immunoSEQ multiplex PCR; TCRdb keeps in-frame clones, though not all of them. The sample has 20,000 to 30,000 clones; approximately 77% are singletons. Sequenced input: peripheral blood. These receptors all stem from a man older than 75 with active or convalescent COVID-19.

The chain links TRBV29-1 to TRBJ1-1, with D perhaps matching TRBD1 (5 bases). This CDR3 has 11 amino acids. Germline V gene lookup returns CDR1 SQVTM and CDR2 ANQGSEA. V lost 7 bases and J 7 bases, leaving 13 bases between the germline ends. This CDR3 reads CSATPDSEAFF. DNA of the CDR3: TGCAGCGCTACGCCCGACAGTGAAGCTTTCTTT.

This clone appeared a single time. This sequence joins TRBV6-2 or TRBV6-3 and TRBJ1-6; TRBD1 might be the D (6 bases). CDR1 is MNHEY, CDR2 SVGEGT, per germline. V lost 5 bases and J 13 bases, leaving 18 bases between the germline ends. This CDR3 spans 14 amino acids. CDR3 in DNA: TGTGCCAGCAGTCTTGACAGGCGAGTATCGCCCCTCCACTTT. This encodes CASSLDRRVSPLHF.

A single count supports this clone. This rearrangement joins TRBV9 to TRBJ2-3, with a possible D match to TRBD1 (6 bases). Trimming removed 3 bases from V and 6 bases from J, with 8 bases in between. Germline CDR1 and CDR2: SGDLS and YYNGEE. The CDR3 runs to 12 residues. The DNA of the CDR3 is TGTGCCAGCAGCGCAGGGGAGGATACGCAGTATTTT. This translates into CASSAGEDTQYF.

This clone appeared a few times. The chain is built from TRBV27 and TRBJ1-6, with no clear D. V was cut by 0 bases and J by 6 bases, with 3 bases left in between. The CDR3 is made up of 13 amino acids. Germline CDR1 is MNHEY and CDR2 is SMNVEV (reference sequence). CDR3: CASSLSANSPLHF. The CDR3 DNA sequence: TGTGCCAGCAGTTTATCAGCTAATTCACCCCTCCACTTT.

This rearrangement joins TRBV7-8 to TRBJ2-1; 9 bases are a match to TRBD1. The CDR3 extends over 21 amino acids. The germline V gene has CDR1 SGHVS and CDR2 FQNEAQ. J lost 1 base, V lost 5 bases, and 21 bases had no gene match. The DNA for the CDR3 is TGTGCCAGCAGCCTCAATAGGGTCTGGACAGGGGTCCGCCCGTCCTACAATGAGCAGTTCTTC. Residues: CASSLNRVWTGVRPSYNEQFF. The full variable domain, completed using reference TRBV7-8 and TRBJ2-1, is GAGVSQSPRYKVAKRGQDVALRCDPISGHVSLFWYQQALGQGPEFLTYFQNEAQLDKSGLPSDRFFAERPEGSVSTLKIQRTQQEDSAVYLCASSLNRVWTGVRPSYNEQFFGPGTRLTVL.

The chain carries TRBV5-1 and TRBJ1-1; the match to TRBD1 covers 7 bases. Germline V gene lookup returns CDR1 SGHRS and CDR2 YFSETQ. After removal of 1 base from V and 1 base from J, the junction contained 4 bases not matched to a gene. CDR3 length: 15 residues. DNA of the CDR3: TGCGCCAGCAGCTTGAAGACAGGGCCGAACACTGAAGCTTTCTTT. This sequence encodes CASSLKTGPNTEAFF.

This clone appeared once. V and J are TRBV6-7 and TRBJ2-3; 10 bases agree with TRBD2. TRBV6-7 is an ORF; its function is uncertain. The CDR3 is 12 residues long. This CDR3 reads CGKREGRDTQYF. In DNA form, the CDR3 reads TGTGGAAAGCGGGAGGGCCGTGATACGCAGTATTTT.

Only a few counts were recorded for this clone. This rearrangement joins TRBV18 to TRBJ1-5; the match to TRBD1 covers 9 bases. The length of the CDR3 is 14 residues. Trimming at V came to 4 bases and at J to 7 bases, leaving 5 bases not matched to a gene. The V gene's germline CDR1 is KGHSH and CDR2 LQKENI. The CDR3 coding sequence is TGTGCCAGCTCACTAACAGGGGGCAGCCAGCCCCAGCATTTT. Residues: CASSLTGGSQPQHF. Combining the CDR3 with reference TRBV18 and TRBJ1-5 gives the whole variable domain NAGVMQNPRHLVRRRGQEARLRCSPMKGHSHVYWYRQLPEEGLKFMVYLQKENIIDESGMPKERFSAEFPKEGPSILRIQQVVRGDSAAYFCASSLTGGSQPQHFGDGTRLSIL.

The sample holds a few counts of this clone. The V gene is TRBV11-2, the J gene TRBJ1-2; unclear D gene. The CDR3 extends over 16 amino acids. Germline V gives CDR1 SGHAT, CDR2 FQNNGV. Trimming took 0 bases from V and 5 from J, leaving 16 bases between them. CDR3 amino acids: CASSLELTVSAYGYTF. CDR3 in DNA: TGTGCCAGCAGCTTAGAATTAACAGTCTCGGCTTATGGCTACACCTTC.

The chain employs TRBV5-6 and TRBJ1-5; 9 bases line up with TRBD1. CDR3 size: 18 residues. V trimming: 4 bases; J trimming: 0 bases; junction bases outside the gene matches: 11. Germline V CDR1 and CDR2: SGHDT, YYEEEE. CDR3 coding DNA: TGTGCCAGCAGCCGGGGACAGGGCTTACTTTATAGCAATCAGCCCCAGCATTTT. Translating it yields CASSRGQGLLYSNQPQHF.

The chain recombines TRBV6-2 or TRBV6-3 with TRBJ2-2, with TRBD2 matching over 12 bases. V lost 2 bases to trimming and J lost 1 base; unmatched junction nucleotides: 2. Germline V gene data show CDR1 as MNHEY and CDR2 as SVGEGT. The CDR3 spans 17 residues. The CDR3: CASSYGTSGWNTGELFF. The CDR3 region has the DNA TGTGCCAGCAGTTACGGGACTAGCGGGTGGAACACCGGGGAGCTGTTTTTT.

V and J are TRBV27 and TRBJ2-3, with D uncertain. This CDR3 is built from 12 residues. CDR1 MNHEY and CDR2 SMNVEV come from the germline V gene (reference sequence). The germline V and J ends were trimmed by 5 bases and 6 bases, with 9 bases remaining between them. The CDR3 region is CASSPTTDTQYF. The CDR3 coding sequence is TGTGCCAGCAGTCCAACAACCGATACGCAGTATTTT.

This clone has just a few counts. The gene calls are TRBV7-2 and TRBJ2-3; no clear D gene. V was cut by 0 bases and J by 2 bases, with 3 bases left in between. Per the germline V gene, CDR1 is SGHTA and CDR2 is FQGNSA. This CDR3 has 13 residues. CDR3 residues: CASSLAATDTQYF. The CDR3 nucleotides are TGTGCCAGCAGCTTAGCGGCCACAGATACGCAGTATTTT. Complete variable domain (other parts from reference TRBV7-2 and TRBJ2-3): GAGVSQSPSNKVTEKGKDVELRCDPISGHTALYWYRQSLGQGLEFLIYFQGNSAPDKSGLPSDRFSAERTGGSVSTLTIQRTQQEDSAVYLCASSLAATDTQYFGPGTRLTVL.

The V call is TRBV7-2, the J call TRBJ2-5, with 13 bases that match TRBD2. The CDR3 spans 16 residues. Germline V gene lookup returns CDR1 SGHTA and CDR2 FQGNSA. The trim removed 6 bases at V and 4 bases at J, leaving 8 bases unmatched. CDR3 region: CASRRTSGSPGETQYF. The CDR3 nucleotides read TGTGCCAGCAGAAGGACTAGCGGGAGTCCGGGAGAGACCCAGTACTTC.

The chain couples TRBV29-1 to TRBJ2-1; 12 bases map to TRBD2. CDR3 length: 14 residues. Germline V lookup: CDR1 SQVTM, CDR2 ANQGSEA. V lost 6 bases to trimming and J lost 4 bases; unmatched junction nucleotides: 4. CDR3 amino acids: CSVRTSGTYNEQFF. For the CDR3, the DNA is TGCAGCGTCAGGACTAGCGGGACATACAATGAGCAGTTCTTC.

The chain uses TRBV12-3 or TRBV12-4 and TRBJ2-7; TRBD2 is a possible D gene (5 bases). The CDR3 extends over 9 amino acids. CDR3 protein: CASSTGMWV. The CDR3 nucleotides read TGTGCCAGCAGTACCGGGATGTGGGTC.

J is TRBJ2-3 and V is TRBV20-1; D is perhaps TRBD1 (6 bases). The CDR3 has 12 amino acids. The germline V gene encodes CDR1 DFQATT and CDR2 SNEGSKA (reference sequence). V gave up 3 bases and J gave up 6 bases, with 10 bases separating them. The CDR3 coding sequence is TGCAGTGCTAGTCAGGGGCGGGATACGCAGTATTTT. Protein sequence: CSASQGRDTQYF.

The chain is built from TRBV6-5 and TRBJ2-3; 7 nucleotides align to TRBD1. The V gene end was trimmed by 5 bases and the J gene end by 5 bases; junction bases not matched to a gene: 1. Looked up from germline, CDR1 is MNHEY and CDR2 is SVGAGI. This CDR3 is built from 12 residues. DNA of the CDR3: TGTGCCAGCAGTAACAGGGGAGATACGCAGTATTTT. It yields the protein CASSNRGDTQYF.

The chain links TRBV11-2 to TRBJ1-4; 7 bases are shared with TRBD1. This CDR3 spans 13 amino acids. Trimming removed 3 bases from V and 8 bases from J; junction bases left unmatched: 3. The germline gives CDR1 SGHAT, CDR2 FQNNGV. CDR3 protein: CASSFLQGEKLFF. CDR3 in DNA: TGTGCCAGCAGCTTCTTACAGGGGGAAAAACTGTTTTTT.

V gene TRBV28 combines with J gene TRBJ2-1; 8 bases fit TRBD1. With V trimmed by 7 bases and J by 7 bases, 21 bases remained unmatched. This CDR3 comprises 18 residues. Germline values: CDR1 MDHEN, CDR2 SYDVKM. The CDR3, as DNA: TGTGCCAGCACCCTGACAGGGGCTCTTGGTTTAGGGTGGAATGAGCAGTTCTTC. Its protein product is CASTLTGALGLGWNEQFF.

The J gene is TRBJ1-6, the V gene TRBV10-3; the match to TRBD1 covers 7 bases. V dropped 6 bases and J dropped 7; count of bases not matched to a gene: 9. Germline lookup yields CDR1 ENHRY and CDR2 SYGVKD. The CDR3 covers 15 residues. The CDR3 sequence: CAIRELGTDNSPLHF. As DNA, the CDR3 is TGTGCCATCAGGGAATTAGGGACAGACAATTCACCCCTCCACTTT.

This chain uses TRBV27 with TRBJ1-2; D is ambiguous. V was shortened by 0 bases and J by 5 bases, with 16 bases between the two germline ends. The length of the CDR3 is 16 residues. CDR1 and CDR2 (germline): MNHEY, SMNVEV (reference sequence). CDR3 amino acids: CASSLSGRQSTYGYTF. CDR3 in DNA: TGTGCCAGCAGTTTATCAGGCAGGCAGTCTACATATGGCTACACCTTC.

This clone has just one count. The chain couples TRBV5-8 to TRBJ2-5, with 13 bases aligning to TRBD2. The V segment lost 2 bases and the J segment 3 bases; nucleotides outside the gene matches: 4. CDR1 and CDR2 (germline): SGHTS, YDEGEE. This CDR3 comprises 16 residues. In DNA, the CDR3 is TGTGCCAGCAGCTTCGGACTAGCGGGGGCCGAAGAGACCCAGTACTTC. Its translation is CASSFGLAGAEETQYF.